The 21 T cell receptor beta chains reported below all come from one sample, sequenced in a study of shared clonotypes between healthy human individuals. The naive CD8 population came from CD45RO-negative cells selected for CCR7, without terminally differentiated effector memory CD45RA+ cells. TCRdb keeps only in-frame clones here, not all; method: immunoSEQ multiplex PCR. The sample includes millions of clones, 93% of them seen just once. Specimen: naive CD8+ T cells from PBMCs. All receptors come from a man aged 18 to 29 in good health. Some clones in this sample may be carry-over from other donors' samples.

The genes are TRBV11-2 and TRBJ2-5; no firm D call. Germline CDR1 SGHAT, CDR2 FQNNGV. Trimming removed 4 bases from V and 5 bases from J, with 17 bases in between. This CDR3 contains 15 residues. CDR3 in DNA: TGTGCCAGCAGCTCGGCTTCTAGTCACTGGGAGACCCAGTACTTC. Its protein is CASSSASSHWETQYF. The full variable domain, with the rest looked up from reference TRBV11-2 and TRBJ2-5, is EAGVAQSPRYKIIEKRQSVAFWCNPISGHATLYWYQQILGQGPKLLIQFQNNGVVDDSQLPKDRFSAERLKGVDSTLKIQPAKLEDSAVYLCASSSASSHWETQYFGPGTRLLVL.

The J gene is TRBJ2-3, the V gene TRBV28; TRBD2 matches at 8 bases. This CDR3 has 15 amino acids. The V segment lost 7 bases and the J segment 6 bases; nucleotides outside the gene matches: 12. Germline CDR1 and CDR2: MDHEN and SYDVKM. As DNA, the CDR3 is TGTGCCAGCACTACCCCTCGCCAGCGGGGGGATACGCAGTATTTT. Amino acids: CASTTPRQRGDTQYF.

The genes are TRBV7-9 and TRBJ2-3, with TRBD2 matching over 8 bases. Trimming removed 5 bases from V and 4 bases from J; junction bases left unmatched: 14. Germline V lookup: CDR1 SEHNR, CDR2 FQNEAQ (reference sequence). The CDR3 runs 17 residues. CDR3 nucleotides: TGTGCCAGCAGCCCGCCAAGTTCGGGAGGGGGGGCAGATACGCAGTATTTT. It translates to CASSPPSSGGGADTQYF.

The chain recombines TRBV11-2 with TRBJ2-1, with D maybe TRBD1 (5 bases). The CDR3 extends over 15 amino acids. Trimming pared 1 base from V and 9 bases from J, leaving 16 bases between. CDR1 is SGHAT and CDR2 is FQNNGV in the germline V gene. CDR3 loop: CASSLVGRSYGEQFF. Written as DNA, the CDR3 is TGTGCCAGCAGCTTAGTGGGGCGGTCGTACGGTGAGCAGTTCTTC.

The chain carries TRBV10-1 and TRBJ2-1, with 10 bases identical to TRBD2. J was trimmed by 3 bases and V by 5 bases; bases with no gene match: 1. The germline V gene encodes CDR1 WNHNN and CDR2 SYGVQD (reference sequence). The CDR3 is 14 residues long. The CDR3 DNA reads TGCGCCAGCAGTAGGACTAGCGGCTACAATGAGCAGTTCTTC. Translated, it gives CASSRTSGYNEQFF.

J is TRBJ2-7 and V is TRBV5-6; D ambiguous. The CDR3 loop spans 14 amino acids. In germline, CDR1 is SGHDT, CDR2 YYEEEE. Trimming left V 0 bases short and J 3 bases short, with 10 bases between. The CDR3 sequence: CASSLADGYYEQYF. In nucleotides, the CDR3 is TGTGCCAGCAGCTTGGCGGACGGTTACTACGAGCAGTACTTC.

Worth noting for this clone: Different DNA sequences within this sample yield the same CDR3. The CDR3 coding sequence is TGTGCCAGTAGTATTTCCAGCTCTGGGGCCAACGTCCTGACTTTC. Translation: CASSISSSGANVLTF. The gene calls are TRBV19 and TRBJ2-6; the D is unclear. The CDR3 extends over 15 amino acids. Looked up from germline, CDR1 is LNHDA and CDR2 is SQIVND (reference sequence). Between the trimmed V and J ends, which lost 3 bases and 0 bases, there was a span of 6 bases.

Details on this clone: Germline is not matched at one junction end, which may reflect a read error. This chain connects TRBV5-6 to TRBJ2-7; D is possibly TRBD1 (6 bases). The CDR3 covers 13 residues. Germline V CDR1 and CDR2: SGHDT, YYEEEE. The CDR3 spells CASSPGTRKRGNF. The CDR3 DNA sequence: TGTGCCAGCAGCCCCGGGACACGCAAGCGTGGGAACTTC.

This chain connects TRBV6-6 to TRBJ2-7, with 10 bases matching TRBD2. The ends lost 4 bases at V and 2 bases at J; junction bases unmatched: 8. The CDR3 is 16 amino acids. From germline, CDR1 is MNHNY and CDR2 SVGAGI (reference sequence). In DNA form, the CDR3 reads TGTGCCAGCAGTTTGCCCCCTCTAGCGGGGGCCTACGAGCAGTACTTC. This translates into CASSLPPLAGAYEQYF.

The CDR3 DNA reads as TGCGCCAGCAGCCAAGATCTGGGGGGCCAGCCCCAGCATTTT. It is translated as CASSQDLGGQPQHF. This sequence joins TRBV4-1 and TRBJ1-5; tentatively, D is TRBD1 (6 bases). Trimming took off 0 bases at V and 7 bases at J, with 10 bases between the two ends. Germline V gives CDR1 MGHRA, CDR2 YSYEKL. The CDR3 spans 14 residues.

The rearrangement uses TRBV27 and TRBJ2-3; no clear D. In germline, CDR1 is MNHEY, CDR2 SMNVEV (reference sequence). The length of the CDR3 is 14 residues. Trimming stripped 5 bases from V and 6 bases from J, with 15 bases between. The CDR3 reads CASSGFSPVDTQYF. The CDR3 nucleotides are TGTGCCAGCAGTGGGTTTAGCCCTGTCGATACGCAGTATTTT.

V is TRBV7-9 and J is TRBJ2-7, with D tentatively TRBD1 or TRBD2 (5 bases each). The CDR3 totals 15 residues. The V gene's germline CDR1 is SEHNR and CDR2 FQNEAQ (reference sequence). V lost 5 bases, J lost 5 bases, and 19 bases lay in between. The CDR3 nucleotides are TGTGCCAGCAGCCCGACAGTAGACTATCGCGACGAGCAGTACTTC. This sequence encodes CASSPTVDYRDEQYF. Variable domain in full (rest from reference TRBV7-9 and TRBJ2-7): DTGVSQNPRHKITKRGQNVTFRCDPISEHNRLYWYRQTLGQGPEFLTYFQNEAQLEKSRLLSDRFSAERPKGSFSTLEIQRTEQGDSAMYLCASSPTVDYRDEQYFGPGTRLTVT.

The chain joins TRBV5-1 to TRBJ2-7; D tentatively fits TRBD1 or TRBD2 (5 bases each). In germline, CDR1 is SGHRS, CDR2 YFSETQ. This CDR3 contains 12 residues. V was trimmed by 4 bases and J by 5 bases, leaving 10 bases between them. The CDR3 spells CASSGTPNEQYF. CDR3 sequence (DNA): TGCGCCAGCAGCGGGACCCCCAACGAGCAGTACTTC.

The CDR3 sequence is CASSQGRTAPYEQYF. The CDR3 coding sequence is TGCGCCAGCAGCCAAGGGAGGACTGCTCCATACGAGCAGTACTTC. The chain couples TRBV4-3 to TRBJ2-7; D possibly corresponds to TRBD2 (5 bases). The germline CDR1 and CDR2 sequences are LGHNA and YSLEER. This CDR3 has 15 amino acids. V dropped 1 base and J dropped 4 bases, with 14 bases sitting between them.

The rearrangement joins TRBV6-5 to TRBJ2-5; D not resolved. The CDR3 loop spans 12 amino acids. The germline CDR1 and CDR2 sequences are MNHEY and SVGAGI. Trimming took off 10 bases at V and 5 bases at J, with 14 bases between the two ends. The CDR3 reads CATRTLGETQYF. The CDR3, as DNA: TGTGCCACCCGTACCCTGGGGGAGACCCAGTACTTC.

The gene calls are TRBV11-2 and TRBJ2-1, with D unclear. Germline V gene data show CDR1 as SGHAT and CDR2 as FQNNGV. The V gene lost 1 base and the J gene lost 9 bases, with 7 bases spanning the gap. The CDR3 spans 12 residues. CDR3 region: CASSLGSAEQFF. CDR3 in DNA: TGTGCCAGCAGCTTAGGGAGTGCTGAGCAGTTCTTC.

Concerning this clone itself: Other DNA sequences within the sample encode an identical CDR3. The DNA for the CDR3 is TGTGCCAGCAGTTTAGCGCGGGGTAGCAATCAGCCCCAGCATTTT. It specifies CASSLARGSNQPQHF. The V gene is TRBV27, the J gene TRBJ1-5; D not certain. Germline CDR1 MNHEY, CDR2 SMNVEV (reference sequence). The CDR3 spans 15 residues. V was pared by 2 bases and J by 0 bases, with 8 bases between.

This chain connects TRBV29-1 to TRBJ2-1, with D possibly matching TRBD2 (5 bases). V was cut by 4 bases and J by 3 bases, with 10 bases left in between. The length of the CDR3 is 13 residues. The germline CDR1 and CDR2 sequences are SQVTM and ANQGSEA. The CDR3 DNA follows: TGCAGCGTTGTACGGGGAAACTACAATGAGCAGTTCTTC. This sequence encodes CSVVRGNYNEQFF.

This CDR3 is CASSFGTSGQRGSYEQYF. CDR3 sequence (DNA): TGTGCCAGCAGCTTTGGGACTAGCGGCCAAAGGGGCTCCTACGAGCAGTACTTC. J is TRBJ2-7 and V is TRBV7-8, with TRBD2 matching 11 bases. CDR3 size: 18 residues. Germline V gene lookup returns CDR1 SGHVS and CDR2 FQNEAQ. V trimming: 3 bases; J trimming: 0 bases; junction bases outside the gene matches: 10.

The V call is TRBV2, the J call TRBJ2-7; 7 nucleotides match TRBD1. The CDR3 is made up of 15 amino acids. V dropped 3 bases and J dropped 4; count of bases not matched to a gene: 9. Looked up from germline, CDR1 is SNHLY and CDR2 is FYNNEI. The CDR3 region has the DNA TGTGCCAGCAGTGATGGTTGGGACAGAGTATACGAGCAGTACTTC. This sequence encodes CASSDGWDRVYEQYF.

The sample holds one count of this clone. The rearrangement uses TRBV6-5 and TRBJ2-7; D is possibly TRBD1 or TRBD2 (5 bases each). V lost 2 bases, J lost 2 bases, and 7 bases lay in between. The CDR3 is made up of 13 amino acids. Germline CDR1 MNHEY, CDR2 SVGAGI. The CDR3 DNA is TGTGCCAGCAGTTACGGGGACCCCTACGAGCAGTACTTC. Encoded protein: CASSYGDPYEQYF.